A selection of T cell receptor beta chains follows, all from one sample in a study of cytomegalovirus exposure and HLA in healthy donors. Here immunoSEQ multiplex PCR was the method, and the copy in TCRdb shows in-frame clones only, minus some. The sample has roughly 180,000 clones, 75% to 90% seen once. The sequenced sample consisted of PBMCs. These receptors were obtained from a boy aged 2 to 10 in good health and CMV-seronegative. Both conserved end residues are part of each CDR3. The D gene is left open where the match is weak. Clone size appears in some rows only: once, few, many, or a class for an expanded clone.

j_call clone_size v_call d_call cdr3_aa cdr3_nt
TRBJ2-2 - TRBV29-1 - CSVLDLRDTGELFF TGCAGCGTCCTCGACCTGAGGGACACCGGGGAGCTGTTTTTT
TRBJ2-1 - TRBV9 TRBD2 CASSVATAGGPGNEQFF TGTGCCAGCAGCGTAGCTACGGCGGGAGGGCCGGGCAATGAGCAGTTCTTC
TRBJ2-1 - TRBV19 TRBD2 CASSVLAGEVGEQFF TGTGCCAGTAGTGTCTTAGCGGGAGAGGTTGGTGAGCAGTTCTTC
TRBJ1-1 - TRBV5-4 TRBD1 CASSSAGTVDTEAFF TGTGCCAGCAGCTCGGCCGGGACAGTGGACACTGAAGCTTTCTTT
TRBJ2-7 - TRBV28 - CATTNPAGTYEQYF TGTGCCACCACGAATCCGGCAGGGACCTACGAGCAGTACTTC
TRBJ1-6 - TRBV18 TRBD1 CASSPSGQIGNSPLHF TGTGCCAGCTCACCGTCGGGACAGATCGGGAATTCACCCCTCCACTTT
TRBJ2-1 - TRBV27 - CASSLNYYNEQFF TGTGCCAGCAGTTTAAACTACTACAATGAGCAGTTCTTC
TRBJ1-1 - TRBV6-1 TRBD1 CASSAGQPNTEAFF TGTGCCAGCAGTGCGGGACAGCCGAACACTGAAGCTTTCTTT
TRBJ1-1 - TRBV7-9 - CASSPDRQARDTEAFF TGTGCCAGCAGCCCCGACCGACAGGCCCGGGACACTGAAGCTTTCTTT
TRBJ2-2 - TRBV6-4 TRBD1 CASSDRTGVELFF TGTGCCAGCAGTGACCGGACAGGGGTGGAGCTGTTTTTT
TRBJ1-4 once TRBV11-2 - CASSPVNNEKLFF TGTGCCAGCAGCCCAGTTAATAATGAAAAACTGTTTTTT
TRBJ2-3 - TRBV30 TRBD1 CAWSVRQGVADTQYF TGTGCCTGGAGTGTCCGACAGGGGGTAGCAGATACGCAGTATTTT
TRBJ2-3 - TRBV5-1 TRBD1 CASSENRGRTQYF TGCGCCAGCAGCGAGAACAGGGGGCGAACGCAGTATTTT
TRBJ2-7 - TRBV28 TRBD2 CASSPITSGRAYEQYF TGTGCCAGCAGTCCGATCACTAGCGGGAGGGCCTACGAGCAGTACTTC
TRBJ2-1 - TRBV5-1 TRBD2 CASSPGLAGGPIHNEQFF TGCGCCAGCAGCCCGGGACTAGCGGGAGGGCCAATCCACAATGAGCAGTTCTTC
TRBJ1-6 - TRBV19 - CASSMRGRQNSPLHF TGTGCCAGTAGTATGCGGGGTCGGCAGAATTCACCCCTCCACTTT
TRBJ2-7 once TRBV27 TRBD2 CASSLTLAGAYEQYF TGTGCCAGCAGTTTAACTTTAGCGGGGGCCTACGAGCAGTACTTC
TRBJ2-3 few TRBV7-9 - CASSLASGYTDTQYF TGTGCCAGCAGCTTAGCCAGCGGATACACAGATACGCAGTATTTT
TRBJ1-5 - TRBV10-2 - CASRHSGQPQHF TGCGCCAGCAGACACAGCGGACAGCCCCAGCATTTT
TRBJ1-1 - TRBV29-1 - CSVPGRNTEAFF TGCAGCGTTCCCGGGAGGAACACTGAAGCTTTCTTT
TRBJ2-5 - TRBV6-6 TRBD1 CASSYSTGGLEETQYF TGTGCCAGCAGTTACTCGACAGGGGGCCTGGAGGAGACCCAGTACTTC
TRBJ2-7 - TRBV10-3 TRBD2 CAISESTRGRAIYEQYF TGTGCCATCAGTGAGTCGACTCGCGGGAGGGCCATCTACGAGCAGTACTTC
TRBJ2-3 - TRBV4-2 TRBD1 CASSQETGQVTDTQYF TGTGCCAGCAGCCAAGAGACGGGACAGGTCACAGATACGCAGTATTTT
TRBJ1-5 once TRBV2 - CASRGWGQRGNQPQHF TGTGCCAGCAGGGGATGGGGGCAAAGGGGCAATCAGCCCCAGCATTTT
TRBJ1-1 - TRBV19 - CASSMQGRPTEAFF TGTGCCAGTAGTATGCAGGGTCGCCCCACTGAAGCTTTCTTT